This T cell receptor beta chain comes out of a study of monozygotic twins with inflammatory bowel disease. This CDR3 contains 14 residues. The input for each TCR library was roughly 3,800 ng of total RNA. From the 5' RACE reads, TCRdb lists one entry per CDR3 protein and no DNA. The sample table sets out approximately 330,000 distinct CDR3 sequences. It was from whole blood, with no T cell sorting, that total RNA was isolated. This clonotype was obtained from a human donor with ulcerative colitis or Crohn's disease, or a healthy co-twin of an affected twin (not recorded which). The sequencing input was blood. The chain is built from TRBV12-3 or TRBV12-4 and TRBJ1-2; TCRdb selects TRBD1, and the lack of DNA leaves this call unchecked. The chain's CDR3 is CASRRQGDGYGYTF.